The clone carrying this T cell receptor beta chain has only a few counts. The record originates from a study of metastatic and nonmetastatic thyroid tumors. CDR3 length: 15 amino acids. Germline V CDR1 and CDR2: MDHEN, SYDVKM. V dropped 6 bases and J dropped 7; count of bases not matched to a gene: 9. All patients reached thyroid surgery having received no treatment beforehand. TCRdb reanalyzed the PCR reads via MiXCR. The data hold tens of thousands of clones, with approximately 25% observed a single time. The chain uses TRBV28 and TRBJ1-6; 7 bases fit TRBD1. Source material: blood. This TCR was sampled from a female donor with papillary thyroid cancer or a benign thyroid nodule (not recorded which). Some clones in this sample may be carry-over from other donors' samples. The CDR3 bases are TGTGCCAGCAGGGGGACAGAACCAACCAATTCACCCCTCCACTTT. It codes for CASRGTEPTNSPLHF. Supplemented by reference TRBV28 and TRBJ1-6, the full variable domain reads DVKVTQSSRYLVKRTGEKVFLECVQDMDHENMFWYRQDPGLGLRLIYFSYDVKMKEKGDIPEGYSVSREKKERFSLILESASTNQTSMYLCASRGTEPTNSPLHFGNGTRLTVT.